Below are 25 T cell receptor beta chains sequenced from a single sample in a study of vaccination and CD4 T cells after COVID-19. Regarding treatment: approximately 10-day PBMC culture with coronavirus spike peptide pools or control peptides (ViraFEST assay). These receptors' targets are unknown. Cultured CD4+ T-cell DNA underwent Oncomine TCR Beta short-read sequencing. In TCRdb, the PCR reads were re-called with MiXCR into one record per CDR3 protein. This sample yields 12,000 or so distinct CDR3 sequences, of which about 75% are seen a single time; about a tenth belongs to the top ten. The sequenced sample was CD4+ T cells from blood, cultured in vitro. These receptors were obtained from a human donor who had recovered from COVID-19.

With regard to this clonotype: No DNA is shown, since the ends of the CDR3 on it are uncertain; the CDR3 is the one TCRdb lists. V usage is TRBV24-1 and J usage is TRBJ1-5; the table's D call, TRBD1, was not checked against the DNA. Germline CDR1 KGHDR, CDR2 SFDVKD. The CDR3 numbers 15 amino acids, ends counted. The CDR3: CATSQGRQGILAQHF.

This clonotype has only a few counts. The chain employs TRBV12-3 or TRBV12-4 and TRBJ1-1; no firm D call. V lost 2 bases to trimming and J lost 6 bases, with 4 bases between them. The CDR3 spans 11 residues. The CDR3 loop is CASSLSAEAFF. CDR3 in DNA: TGTGCCAGCAGTTTATCGGCTGAAGCTTTCTTT.

This clonotype was detected only once. This rearrangement joins TRBV6-2 or TRBV6-3 to TRBJ2-3; D remains ambiguous. Germline V gives CDR1 MNHEY, CDR2 SVGEGT. Trimming cost V 3 bases and J 4 bases, with 5 bases left between them. This CDR3 contains 12 residues. The CDR3 loop reads CASSYRADTQYF. The CDR3 bases are TGTGCCAGCAGTTATAGGGCAGATACGCAGTATTTT.

CDR3 in DNA: TGTGCCAGCAGCTTAAGCGGACTAGAGACCCAGTACTTC. Translating it yields CASSLSGLETQYF. The chain combines TRBV7-2 with TRBJ2-5, with D perhaps TRBD2 (5 bases). Per the germline V gene, CDR1 is SGHTA and CDR2 is FQGNSA. V was shortened by 2 bases and J by 4 bases, with 8 bases between the two germline ends. This CDR3 is built from 13 residues.

This sequence joins TRBV20-1 and TRBJ1-2; 8 positions agree with TRBD1. Germline V gene sequence: CDR1 DFQATT, CDR2 SNEGSKA (reference sequence). This CDR3 is built from 15 residues. V lost 1 base and J lost 4; bases outside the gene matches: 8. CDR3 amino acids: CSARGRTGSGYGYTF. In DNA form, the CDR3 reads TGCAGTGCTAGAGGTCGGACAGGGTCGGGCTATGGCTACACCTTC.

This clonotype was counted a single time. V usage is TRBV12-3 or TRBV12-4 and J usage is TRBJ2-7, with D possibly being TRBD1 or TRBD2 (5 bases each). CDR3 length: 14 amino acids. Trimming removed 6 bases at V and 2 bases at J, with 14 bases between. CDR3 DNA: TGTGCCAGCAGATACGGGACGGTAGCCTACGAGCAGTACTTC. Its translation is CASRYGTVAYEQYF.

This clonotype was recorded once. This chain links TRBV7-2 with TRBJ2-2, with 7 bases matching TRBD2. The germline gives CDR1 SGHTA, CDR2 FQGNSA. This CDR3 contains 17 residues. With V trimmed by 4 bases and J by 2 bases, 10 bases remained unmatched. The DNA of the CDR3 is TGTGCCAGCAGCTCCCCGCCCGGGACTATCAACACCGGGGAGCTGTTTTTT. Translation: CASSSPPGTINTGELFF.

The V and J genes are TRBV19 and TRBJ2-7, with 8 bases that match TRBD1. The CDR3 is 12 amino acids. The germline V gene encodes CDR1 LNHDA and CDR2 SQIVND (reference sequence). Trimming at V came to 6 bases and at J to 3 bases, leaving 1 base not matched to a gene. The CDR3 bases are TGTGCCAGTAGGGACAGGGACTACGAGCAGTACTTC. This gives the protein CASRDRDYEQYF.

The rearrangement links TRBV6-5 to TRBJ1-6; no firm D call. Per germline, CDR1 MNHEY and CDR2 SVGAGI. Trimming shortened V by 2 bases and J by 8 bases, and 7 bases separated the two germline ends. CDR3 length: 13 amino acids. The chain's CDR3 is CASSYEADSPLHF. In DNA form, the CDR3 reads TGTGCCAGCAGTTACGAGGCGGATTCACCCCTCCACTTT.

The J gene is TRBJ2-5, the V gene TRBV4-2; D unclear. Trimming left V 4 bases short and J 5 bases short, with 14 bases between. The germline CDR1 and CDR2 sequences are LGHNA and YNFKEQ. The CDR3 is 14 amino acids. The CDR3 coding sequence is TGTGCCAGCAGCCCAATCACGGAGTGGGAGACCCAGTACTTC. This gives the protein CASSPITEWETQYF.

This clonotype was detected a few times. The V gene is TRBV2, the J gene TRBJ2-5, with a tentative D call TRBD2 (6 bases). CDR1 is SNHLY and CDR2 is FYNNEI in the germline V gene. Trimming removed 2 bases at V and 0 bases at J, with 10 bases between. The length of the CDR3 is 15 residues. The CDR3 here is CASSEWAGNQETQYF. The CDR3 coding sequence is TGTGCCAGCAGTGAATGGGCGGGGAACCAAGAGACCCAGTACTTC.

The chain links TRBV7-2 to TRBJ2-7; 11 nucleotides align to TRBD2. The V segment lost 5 bases and the J segment 6 bases; nucleotides outside the gene matches: 9. This CDR3 region has 15 residues. Germline lookup yields CDR1 SGHTA and CDR2 FQGNSA. The CDR3 loop reads CASSRDRLAGSEQYF. The CDR3, as DNA: TGTGCCAGCAGCCGGGACAGACTAGCGGGATCCGAGCAGTACTTC.

The V and J genes are TRBV28 and TRBJ2-3; 12 bases are a match to TRBD1. Trimming at V came to 9 bases and at J to 3 bases, leaving 16 bases not matched to a gene. Per germline, CDR1 MDHEN and CDR2 SYDVKM. The CDR3 has 18 amino acids. The CDR3 sequence: CASKYGTGGKAVTDTQYF. CDR3 sequence (DNA): TGTGCCAGTAAATACGGGACAGGGGGCAAAGCTGTAACAGATACGCAGTATTTT.

The genes are TRBV7-2 and TRBJ1-2, with D possibly TRBD1 on 6 matching bases. The germline V gene has CDR1 SGHTA and CDR2 FQGNSA. Trimming left V 3 bases short and J 4 bases short, with 9 bases between. This CDR3 has 13 amino acids. CDR3 DNA: TGTGCCAGCAGCTTGCTGACAGGCTATGGCTACACCTTC. Its protein product is CASSLLTGYGYTF.

This sequence joins TRBV27 and TRBJ1-5, with a weak D call TRBD1 (5 bases). This CDR3 region has 17 residues. Per germline, CDR1 MNHEY and CDR2 SMNVEV (reference sequence). Between the trimmed V and J ends, which lost 5 bases and 0 bases, there was a span of 17 bases. CDR3 loop: CASSSNGRDFSNQPQHF. CDR3 DNA sequence: TGTGCCAGCAGTAGCAACGGACGGGACTTTAGCAATCAGCCCCAGCATTTT.

The chain is built from TRBV27 and TRBJ1-5, with D tentatively TRBD1 (5 bases). Germline lookup yields CDR1 MNHEY and CDR2 SMNVEV (reference sequence). V was trimmed by 6 bases and J by 1 base, leaving 13 bases between them. The CDR3 spans 15 residues. CDR3 loop: CASRGGTVSNQPQHF. CDR3 nucleotide sequence: TGTGCCAGCAGGGGTGGGACTGTGAGCAATCAGCCCCAGCATTTT.

The rearrangement joins TRBV20-1 to TRBJ1-2, with 12 bases matching TRBD1. Germline CDR1 reads DFQATT; CDR2 reads SNEGSKA (reference sequence). This CDR3 spans 14 amino acids. V dropped 5 bases and J dropped 8; count of bases not matched to a gene: 9. Here the CDR3 reads CSAGDRGRSWGYTF. The CDR3 DNA is TGCAGTGCTGGGGACAGGGGGCGGTCGTGGGGCTACACCTTC.

This clonotype was observed a handful of times. The chain joins TRBV6-1 to TRBJ1-5; perhaps TRBD1 as D (6 bases). CDR3 length: 15 amino acids. Germline CDR1 and CDR2: MNHNS and SASEGT. The ends were cut back, 8 bases at V and 3 bases at J, with 17 bases in the middle. The CDR3 is CASGRSRGDNQPQHF. The CDR3 DNA reads TGTGCCAGCGGTCGCAGTAGGGGGGACAATCAGCCCCAGCATTTT.

The chain recombines TRBV5-1 with TRBJ1-2; 7 nucleotides match TRBD1. Germline V gene sequence: CDR1 SGHRS, CDR2 YFSETQ. The CDR3 length is 17 residues. V lost 4 bases to trimming and J lost 1 base; unmatched junction nucleotides: 13. The CDR3 DNA sequence: TGCGCCAGCAGCGCAGTGCGGGACAGAAATAGTAACTATGGCTACACCTTC. Translated: CASSAVRDRNSNYGYTF.

This clonotype has a single count. This chain links TRBV24-1 with TRBJ2-7; possibly TRBD2 for D (5 bases). The germline V and J ends were trimmed by 3 bases and 4 bases, with 18 bases remaining between them. Per the germline V gene, CDR1 is KGHDR and CDR2 is SFDVKD. This CDR3 has 16 residues. The DNA for the CDR3 is TGTGCCACCAGTGATCAAAGCGGAGGCGCCCTATACGAGCAGTACTTC. Encoded protein: CATSDQSGGALYEQYF.

The rearrangement joins TRBV5-4 to TRBJ1-1; the D gene is possibly TRBD1 (5 bases). The CDR3 contains 15 residues. The ends were cut back, 8 bases at V and 1 base at J, with 18 bases in the middle. The germline CDR1 and CDR2 sequences are SGHNT and YYREEE (reference sequence). CDR3 in amino acids: CASTVLGTANTEAFF. The CDR3 DNA reads as TGTGCCAGTACTGTTTTAGGGACGGCGAACACTGAAGCTTTCTTT.

As DNA, the CDR3 is TGTGCCAGCAGTTCCCCCGAGCGCAATGAGCAGTTCTTC. This gives the protein CASSSPERNEQFF. The J gene is TRBJ2-1, the V gene TRBV6-5; no clear D. Trimming left V 4 bases short and J 6 bases short, with 10 bases between. Looked up from germline, CDR1 is MNHEY and CDR2 is SVGAGI. The CDR3 is 13 residues long.

The chain recombines TRBV7-2 with TRBJ2-3; D is perhaps TRBD1 or TRBD2 (5 bases each). Germline CDR1 is SGHTA and CDR2 is FQGNSA. CDR3 size: 13 residues. V lost 1 base to trimming and J lost 4 bases, with 6 bases between them. CDR3 DNA sequence: TGTGCCAGCAGCTTAGGAGGGGCAGATACGCAGTATTTT. Translating it yields CASSLGGADTQYF.

Remarks on this clonotype: Relative to the germline gene, one junction end is altered; a read error may explain this. V is TRBV19 and J is TRBJ2-2, with D perhaps TRBD1 (6 bases). The V gene's germline CDR1 is LNHDA and CDR2 SQIVND (reference sequence). CDR3 size: 13 residues. DNA of the CDR3: TGTGCCAGCCGCGGCCAGGGGCCCCTCATTTTGCATTTT. Translation gives CASRGQGPLILHF.

The rearrangement joins TRBV7-2 to TRBJ1-3, with a tentative D call TRBD1 (6 bases). The CDR3 sequence is 13 residues long. V was clipped by 4 bases and J by 5 bases, with 9 bases between them. Germline V gene sequence: CDR1 SGHTA, CDR2 FQGNSA. As DNA, the CDR3 is TGTGCCAGCAGCTGGACAGTGCGAAACACCATATATTTT. This encodes CASSWTVRNTIYF.